These 2 T cell receptor beta chains share one sample of origin, sequenced in a study of blood T cell repertoires in COVID-19. Repertoires were generated with immunoSEQ multiplex PCR, while TCRdb's copy carries only in-frame clones and drops some. The sample contains fewer than 250,000 clones, more than 80% of which appear only once. The sample was peripheral blood. These receptors came from a man aged 30 to 45 with COVID-19, enrolled during active disease.

This chain joins TRBV3-1 (or the pseudogene TRBV3-2) and TRBJ1-6, with D perhaps TRBD1 (5 bases). The CDR3 consists of 16 residues. Looked up from germline, CDR1 is LGHDT and CDR2 is YNNKEL (reference sequence). Trimming stripped 0 bases from V and 6 bases from J, with 12 bases between. The CDR3 DNA reads TGTGCCAGCAGCCAAGAAGGGCCGGGGGGTAATTCACCCCTCCACTTT. Its translation is CASSQEGPGGNSPLHF.

The V call is TRBV30, the J call TRBJ2-1, with 12 bases identical to TRBD2. This CDR3 region has 18 residues. Trimming took 0 bases from V and 9 from J; bases not matched to a gene: 15. The germline CDR1 and CDR2 sequences are GTSNPN and SVGIG (reference sequence). The CDR3 DNA sequence: TGTGCCTGGAGTGTATCGGGCTGGACTAGCGGGATTATCGGTGAGCAGTTCTTC. It translates to CAWSVSGWTSGIIGEQFF. Full variable domain (missing parts from reference TRBV30 and TRBJ2-1): SQTIHQWPATLVQPVGSPLSLECTVEGTSNPNLYWYRQAAGRGLQLLFYSVGIGQISSEVPQNLSASRPQDRQFILSSKKLLLSDSGFYLCAWSVSGWTSGIIGEQFFGPGTRLTVL.